The next 29 T cell receptor beta chains were all read from a single sample in a study of T cells expressing NK-cell markers. TCRdb reprocessed the 5' RACE reads, keeping one entry per CDR3 protein, no DNA. The sample table sets out roughly 450,000 distinct CDR3 sequences. The sequencing input was blood T cells: a sorted CD56 or NKG2C T cell subset, CD4+ or CD8+ T cells, or bulk PBMC T cells (not recorded which). These receptors originate from a woman in her fifties or sixties in good health.

The chain uses TRBV4-2 and TRBJ2-1; with no DNA, the TCRdb D assignment of TRBD2 cannot be verified. Germline CDR1 and CDR2: LGHNA and YNFKEQ. The CDR3 has 16 amino acids. The CDR3 loop reads CASSQDEASGHNEQFF.

This chain uses TRBV11-3 with TRBJ2-1; TCRdb picks TRBD2, but there is no DNA to check that call. The CDR3 sequence is 16 residues long. Germline CDR1 SGHNT, CDR2 YENEEA. CDR3 amino acids: CASTPGLGSSGREQFF.

This chain uses TRBV28 with TRBJ2-7; lacking DNA, the TRBD2 call made by TCRdb goes unchecked. The CDR3 is made up of 15 amino acids. Germline V gene data show CDR1 as MDHEN and CDR2 as SYDVKM. CDR3: CASSSRLAGVYEQYF.

The chain uses TRBV9 and TRBJ2-7. Germline lookup yields CDR1 SGDLS and CDR2 YYNGEE. This CDR3 has 14 amino acids. CDR3 in amino acids: CASSVAGEFYEQYF.

The chain links TRBV15 to TRBJ2-2. Per the germline V gene, CDR1 is LNHNV and CDR2 is YYDKDF (reference sequence). The CDR3 has 14 amino acids. The CDR3: CATSRGQVTGELFF.

This chain joins TRBV24-1 and TRBJ2-1; TCRdb outputs TRBD1, but without DNA this stays unchecked. The CDR3 spans 15 residues. In germline, CDR1 is KGHDR, CDR2 SFDVKD. CDR3 region: CATSEQDRYYNEQFF.

V is TRBV6-5 and J is TRBJ2-1; checking the TCRdb D call of TRBD1 is not possible without DNA. In germline, CDR1 is MNHEY, CDR2 SVGAGI. The CDR3 length is 12 residues. CDR3 protein: CASTPGGGEQFF.

CDR3 sequence reads: CSVKEISSYNEQFF. The V gene is TRBV29-1, the J gene TRBJ2-1. The CDR3 sequence is 14 residues long. Germline CDR1 reads SQVTM; CDR2 reads ANQGSEA.

The genes are TRBV3-1 and TRBJ1-2; TCRdb picks TRBD1, but there is no DNA to check that call. The germline V gene has CDR1 LGHDT and CDR2 YNNKEL (reference sequence). This CDR3 has 14 amino acids. The CDR3 protein is CASSPWTGGDGYTF.

The rearrangement links TRBV4-1 to TRBJ2-7; TCRdb designates TRBD2, a call that cannot be tested without DNA. CDR1 MGHRA and CDR2 YSYEKL come from the germline V gene. The CDR3 spans 16 residues. The CDR3 protein is CASSQPTGRRKGQQYF.

The chain recombines TRBV5-1 with TRBJ1-1. The CDR3 has 15 residues. Germline V gene data show CDR1 as SGHRS and CDR2 as YFSETQ. The chain's CDR3 is CASTYSPGMNTEAFF.

This chain uses TRBV5-1 with TRBJ2-1; as DNA is missing, the TRBD1 call by TCRdb cannot be tested. Germline loops: CDR1 SGHRS, CDR2 YFSETQ. CDR3 size: 14 residues. The CDR3 region is CATEWGASYNEQFF.

V usage is TRBV10-3 and J usage is TRBJ2-3; TCRdb's D gene call, TRBD1, goes unchecked for lack of DNA. Germline-derived CDR1 and CDR2 are ENHRY and SYGVKD. CDR3 length: 14 residues. CDR3 protein: CAISDTSLADTQYF.

This rearrangement joins TRBV5-1 to TRBJ1-1. This CDR3 is built from 15 residues. Germline CDR1 and CDR2: SGHRS and YFSETQ. The CDR3 is CASSLVVGPDTEAFF.

This chain joins TRBV10-2 and TRBJ2-1; TCRdb gives TRBD2 as the D gene, but with no DNA this cannot be confirmed. The CDR3 is 14 residues long. Germline CDR1 and CDR2: WSHSY and SAAADI. CDR3 protein: CASRDLAGANEQFF.

The J gene is TRBJ2-1, the V gene TRBV3-1; TCRdb's D call of TRBD2 is untestable without DNA. Germline CDR1 LGHDT, CDR2 YNNKEL (reference sequence). There are 13 residues in the CDR3. The CDR3 here is CASSQAGGSFVFF.

The rearrangement links TRBV5-1 to TRBJ2-3; the D call from TCRdb, TRBD1, cannot be confirmed without DNA. CDR3 size: 15 residues. CDR1 is SGHRS, CDR2 YFSETQ, per germline. This CDR3 reads CASSWAGPSTDTQYF.

The gene calls are TRBV5-1 and TRBJ2-5; the TCRdb call, TRBD2, lacks DNA for checking. The CDR3 runs 13 residues. Per the germline V gene, CDR1 is SGHRS and CDR2 is YFSETQ. The CDR3 loop is CASGSGLEETQYF. Using reference TRBV5-1 and TRBJ2-5 for the parts outside the CDR3, the full variable domain is KAGVTQTPRYLIKTRGQQVTLSCSPISGHRSVSWYQQTPGQGLQFLFEYFSETQRNKGNFPGRFSGRQFSNSRSEMNVSTLELGDSALYLCASGSGLEETQYFGPGTRLLVL.

The rearrangement links TRBV6-2 or TRBV6-3 to TRBJ2-5. This CDR3 is built from 12 residues. Per the germline V gene, CDR1 is MNHEY and CDR2 is SVGEGT. The CDR3 protein is CASSSRAETQYF.

This sequence joins TRBV3-1 and TRBJ2-1; TCRdb reports TRBD1, a call that lacks DNA to check it against. The CDR3 runs 16 residues. The germline V gene has CDR1 LGHDT and CDR2 YNNKEL (reference sequence). The CDR3 reads CASSLRLSPGGGEQFF.

V and J are TRBV13 and TRBJ2-1; absent DNA, TCRdb's TRBD1 call cannot be checked. Per the germline V gene, CDR1 is PRHDT and CDR2 is FYEKMQ (reference sequence). CDR3 length equals 12 residues. CDR3 region: CASTRSDNEQFF. Complete variable domain (other parts from reference TRBV13 and TRBJ2-1): AAGVIQSPRHLIKEKRETATLKCYPIPRHDTVYWYQQGPGQDPQFLISFYEKMQSDKGSIPDRFSAQQFSDYHSELNMSSLELGDSALYFCASTRSDNEQFFGPGTRLTVL.

The chain recombines TRBV7-3 with TRBJ2-1; TCRdb lists TRBD2, though no DNA is available to test this call. The CDR3 is 15 amino acids. Germline loops: CDR1 SGHTA, CDR2 FQGTGA. The CDR3 loop reads CASSSRTSAYNEQFF.

The genes are TRBV7-9 and TRBJ2-4; absent DNA, TCRdb's TRBD2 call cannot be checked. Germline V gives CDR1 SEHNR, CDR2 FQNEAQ (reference sequence). This CDR3 contains 16 residues. Here the CDR3 reads CASSLVGPSGKNIQYF. Supplemented by reference TRBV7-9 and TRBJ2-4, the full variable domain reads DTGVSQNPRHKITKRGQNVTFRCDPISEHNRLYWYRQTLGQGPEFLTYFQNEAQLEKSRLLSDRFSAERPKGSFSTLEIQRTEQGDSAMYLCASSLVGPSGKNIQYFGAGTRLSVL.

The chain carries TRBV3-1 and TRBJ1-6; no DNA is available, so the TRBD1 call from TCRdb remains unchecked. The length of the CDR3 is 15 residues. CDR1 and CDR2 (germline): LGHDT, YNNKEL (reference sequence). CDR3 sequence reads: CASSQGLGMGSPLHF.

This chain joins TRBV29-1 and TRBJ2-3; TCRdb designates TRBD2, a call that cannot be tested without DNA. CDR1 and CDR2 (germline): SQVTM, ANQGSEA. CDR3 length: 14 amino acids. CDR3 protein: CSVDLQRETDTQYF.

J is TRBJ2-1 and V is TRBV19; TCRdb indicates TRBD2, and absent DNA this call remains unverified. From germline, CDR1 is LNHDA and CDR2 SQIVND (reference sequence). The CDR3 has 16 residues. CDR3 protein: CASSTLAPSSYNEQFF.

The CDR3 loop is CATSRDLSSADTQYF. The chain couples TRBV15 to TRBJ2-3. Germline values: CDR1 LNHNV, CDR2 YYDKDF (reference sequence). The CDR3 is 15 amino acids. Variable domain in full (rest from reference TRBV15 and TRBJ2-3): DAMVIQNPRYQVTQFGKPVTLSCSQTLNHNVMYWYQQKSSQAPKLLFHYYDKDFNNEADTPDNFQSRRPNTSFCFLDIRSPGLGDTAMYLCATSRDLSSADTQYFGPGTRLTVL.

This rearrangement joins TRBV29-1 to TRBJ1-3. CDR1 is SQVTM and CDR2 is ANQGSEA in the germline V gene. CDR3 length equals 13 residues. The CDR3 region is CSVEWGSGNTIYF.

The chain joins TRBV6-2 or TRBV6-3 to TRBJ1-2. The CDR3 spans 14 residues. CDR1 is MNHEY, CDR2 SVGEGT, per germline. This CDR3 is CASSYPGRNYGYTF.